Below, 5 T cell receptor beta chains from the same sample are listed, as sequenced in a study of T-cell reconstitution after alpha-beta-depleted transplantation in children. Their antigens remain unidentified. Broader study findings: From newly produced T cells came most of the T-cell counts and diversity one year after transplant.

Unique molecular identifiers were used in preparing the TCRbeta library. From the PCR reads, TCRdb called clonotypes with MiXCR, one entry per CDR3 protein. This sample has 330,000 or so distinct CDR3 sequences, with over 7% found just once. Sequenced here: peripheral blood, sampled 360 days after TCRalphabeta/CD19-depleted stem cell transplant. The receptors were sampled from a female patient between 2 and 15 years old who had a stem cell transplant for Fanconi anemia, so the T cells may come from the graft donor.

This clonotype was seen at least ten times. V and J are TRBV12-3 or TRBV12-4 and TRBJ2-3, with 11 bases fitting TRBD2. V dropped 4 bases and J dropped 5; count of bases not matched to a gene: 2. This CDR3 is built from 14 residues. Here the CDR3 reads CASSSGTSGDTQYF. The CDR3 coding sequence is TGTGCCAGCAGTTCCGGGACTAGCGGAGATACGCAGTATTTT.

This clonotype was observed many times. The V and J genes are TRBV6-1 and TRBJ2-1; D unresolved. CDR1 is MNHNS, CDR2 SASEGT, per germline. Trimming took off 5 bases at V and 2 bases at J, with 10 bases between the two ends. The CDR3 is made up of 14 amino acids. As DNA, the CDR3 is TGTGCCAGCAGTCCTAGGTATCCCTACAATGAGCAGTTCTTC. It encodes CASSPRYPYNEQFF.

This clonotype was counted at least ten times. The chain recombines TRBV11-1 with TRBJ2-1; perhaps TRBD2 as D (6 bases). CDR3 length: 14 residues. V shed 5 bases and J shed 7 bases, with 15 bases lying between them. The germline V gene has CDR1 SGHAT and CDR2 FQDESV (reference sequence). CDR3 region: CASSAIPGENEQFF. The CDR3 region has the DNA TGTGCCAGCAGCGCTATTCCGGGAGAGAATGAGCAGTTCTTC.

The chain joins TRBV20-1 to TRBJ2-4; D gene uncertain. The CDR3 has 17 amino acids. V shed 1 base and J shed 0 bases, with 16 bases lying between them. Germline CDR1 reads DFQATT; CDR2 reads SNEGSKA (reference sequence). The CDR3 loop reads CSARVYAGSLAKNIQYF. For the CDR3, the DNA is TGCAGTGCTAGAGTTTATGCAGGCAGCCTAGCCAAAAACATTCAGTACTTC.

This clonotype was found many times. The chain has TRBV19 and TRBJ1-5; possible D gene TRBD1, 5 bases. V lost 6 bases, J lost 3 bases, and 12 bases lay in between. This CDR3 comprises 14 residues. In germline, CDR1 is LNHDA, CDR2 SQIVND (reference sequence). As DNA, the CDR3 is TGTGCCAGTAGAACGAGGGGAGTCAATCAGCCCCAGCATTTT. Its protein is CASRTRGVNQPQHF.